This is a list of T cell receptor beta chains from one sample in a study of molecular identifiers for immune sequencing clone quantification. TCRdb analysed the PCR reads with MiXCR anew, one entry per CDR3 protein. The data hold 460,000 or so distinct CDR3 sequences, with about a fifth observed a single time. Sequencing was carried out using naive CD8+ T cells from blood, with Jurkat cell RNA spiked in. The origin of the receptors is a human donor in good health. Some libraries in this study had Jurkat cell RNA spiked in. The conserved cysteine and the conserved F or W are not part of the CDR3 here. Each record gives: V gene, J gene, CDR3 protein.

v_call: TRBV27; j_call: TRBJ2-3; cdr3_aa: ASSSSGYSTDTQY
v_call: TRBV2; j_call: TRBJ2-3; cdr3_aa: ASSERGTSTDTQY
v_call: TRBV7-6; j_call: TRBJ2-7; cdr3_aa: ASSPNRGSEQY
v_call: TRBV9; j_call: TRBJ2-3; cdr3_aa: ASSVGDSGRATDTQY
v_call: TRBV7-7; j_call: TRBJ2-2; cdr3_aa: ASTPMAGSNTGELF
v_call: TRBV2; j_call: TRBJ1-5; cdr3_aa: ASRQGPGSNQPQH
v_call: TRBV19; j_call: TRBJ2-2; cdr3_aa: ASSALQGAGTGELF
v_call: TRBV12-3/TRBV12-4; j_call: TRBJ2-7; cdr3_aa: ASRVSDSYEQY
v_call: TRBV27; j_call: TRBJ1-1; cdr3_aa: ASSAQSMNTGAF
v_call: TRBV6-1; j_call: TRBJ2-7; cdr3_aa: ASRDRISYEQY
v_call: TRBV7-6; j_call: TRBJ2-3; cdr3_aa: ASSSPRGREGYGDTQY
v_call: TRBV7-6; j_call: TRBJ2-3; cdr3_aa: ASSYLASGRVSSGTQY
v_call: TRBV21-1; j_call: TRBJ2-5; cdr3_aa: ASSKVWQGECVRQETQY
v_call: TRBV19; j_call: TRBJ2-3; cdr3_aa: ASSMTGLGDTQY
v_call: TRBV28; j_call: TRBJ2-5; cdr3_aa: ATQMLAEETQY
v_call: TRBV5-3; j_call: TRBJ2-1; cdr3_aa: ASSLESGTDISYNEQF
v_call: TRBV5-6; j_call: TRBJ2-3; cdr3_aa: AGSPAGTSGLRGQY
v_call: TRBV4-1; j_call: TRBJ2-2; cdr3_aa: ASSPEPATRTGEPF
v_call: TRBV7-9; j_call: TRBJ2-3; cdr3_aa: ASSLLTGDESTDTQY
v_call: TRBV6-1; j_call: TRBJ1-1; cdr3_aa: ASRGTGMNTEAF
v_call: TRBV27; j_call: TRBJ2-3; cdr3_aa: ASSLLLADTDTQY
v_call: TRBV7-9; j_call: TRBJ2-7; cdr3_aa: ASSRDSAEQY
v_call: TRBV30; j_call: TRBJ2-1; cdr3_aa: AWSVWAGSEQF
v_call: TRBV27; j_call: TRBJ2-2; cdr3_aa: ASSLSFQLTGELF
v_call: TRBV27; j_call: TRBJ1-1; cdr3_aa: ASSLSPGAHGANTEAF
v_call: TRBV2; j_call: TRBJ2-3; cdr3_aa: ASSRTGIRDTQY
v_call: TRBV5-6; j_call: TRBJ1-2; cdr3_aa: ASSLGAGFIDRRVGYT
v_call: TRBV12-3/TRBV12-4; j_call: TRBJ2-1; cdr3_aa: ASCGQGSVSYNEQF
v_call: TRBV20-1; j_call: TRBJ2-7; cdr3_aa: SARDFDYLPEQY
v_call: TRBV25-1; j_call: TRBJ2-2; cdr3_aa: ASSDLRGSTGELF
v_call: TRBV4-1; j_call: TRBJ2-1; cdr3_aa: ASSQPGTSGGAIEQF
v_call: TRBV7-9; j_call: TRBJ1-3; cdr3_aa: ASSSPTGEDTIY
v_call: TRBV6-5; j_call: TRBJ1-1; cdr3_aa: ASSSGSGGTEAF
v_call: TRBV6-2/TRBV6-3; j_call: TRBJ2-5; cdr3_aa: ASSYTDRTQETQY
v_call: TRBV3-1; j_call: TRBJ2-5; cdr3_aa: ASSLSPGRGETQY
v_call: TRBV7-2; j_call: TRBJ1-6; cdr3_aa: ASSLDSFYSPLH
v_call: TRBV30; j_call: TRBJ1-1; cdr3_aa: AWSVGGETEAF
v_call: TRBV19; j_call: TRBJ2-3; cdr3_aa: VSSWTSGGHDTQY
v_call: TRBV12-3/TRBV12-4; j_call: TRBJ2-5; cdr3_aa: ASSLVSVYQETQY
v_call: TRBV7-2; j_call: TRBJ1-5; cdr3_aa: ASSPTSRGRGNQPQH
v_call: TRBV20-1; j_call: TRBJ2-7; cdr3_aa: SAPHPDRLLDEQH
v_call: TRBV9; j_call: TRBJ2-7; cdr3_aa: ASSRRGYEQY
v_call: TRBV5-6; j_call: TRBJ1-1; cdr3_aa: ASSYSLSNTEAF
v_call: TRBV28; j_call: TRBJ2-7; cdr3_aa: ASSSRDYHYEQY
v_call: TRBV15; j_call: TRBJ1-1; cdr3_aa: ATSATGGIYTEAF